These 2 T cell receptor beta chains share one sample of origin, sequenced in a study of blood T cell repertoires in COVID-19. Measured with immunoSEQ multiplex PCR; TCRdb has only the in-frame clones, and not every one. Here the sample spans about 330,000 clones, around 87% being singletons. Sequencing was done on a sample of PBMCs or T cells enriched from blood (not recorded which). Source of these receptors: a woman aged 25 to 45 who had recovered from COVID-19.

V gene TRBV3-1 (or the pseudogene TRBV3-2) combines with J gene TRBJ1-2; 10 bases match TRBD1. The germline gives CDR1 LGHDT, CDR2 YNNKEL (reference sequence). CDR3 length equals 14 residues. With 1 base clipped from V and 8 bases from J, the junction kept 4 bases outside the gene matches. DNA for the CDR3: TGTGCCAGCAGCCAAGGGGGACAGGGGCTCGGCTACACCTTC. This gives the protein CASSQGGQGLGYTF.

The DNA for the CDR3 is TGCGCCAGCAGCCTAGATAGCAATCAGCCCCAGCATTTT. Translated, it gives CASSLDSNQPQHF. The V gene is TRBV5-1, the J gene TRBJ1-5; D gene ambiguous. Germline V lookup: CDR1 SGHRS, CDR2 YFSETQ. The CDR3 sequence is 13 residues long. Trimming took 4 bases from V and 0 from J, leaving 5 bases between them.